The 29 T cell receptor beta chains given below trace back to one sample, sequenced in a study of blood T cells in healthy people across ages. Through a sample-barcoded 5' primer and a J-beta primer mix, a second PCR was run for roughly 6 to 12 cycles. A single record per CDR3 protein comes from TCRdb applying MiXCR to the 5' RACE reads. The data contain fewer than 800,000 distinct CDR3 sequences, around 21% of them singletons. Sequencing was done on a sample of blood. The receptors originated from a man in his 70s in good health.

This clonotype occurred a few times. The rearrangement joins TRBV29-1 to TRBJ1-2; 7 bases line up with TRBD1. Germline V gives CDR1 SQVTM, CDR2 ANQGSEA. J gave up 2 bases and V 6 bases, and 12 bases lay outside the gene matches. This CDR3 comprises 15 residues. This CDR3 reads CSVETGTASNYGYTF. The CDR3 DNA reads TGCAGCGTCGAAACCGGGACAGCCTCAAACTATGGCTACACCTTC. Full variable domain (outside the CDR3, taken from reference TRBV29-1 and TRBJ1-2): SAVISQKPSRDICQRGTSLTIQCQVDSQVTMMFWYRQQPGQSLTLIATANQGSEATYESGFVIDKFPISRPNLTFSTLTVSNMSPEDSSIYLCSVETGTASNYGYTFGSGTRLTVV.

The rearrangement joins TRBV2 to TRBJ2-1, with TRBD2 matching over 7 bases. The CDR3 length is 12 residues. J gave up 9 bases and V 5 bases, and 4 bases lay outside the gene matches. The V gene's germline CDR1 is SNHLY and CDR2 FYNNEI. The CDR3 DNA reads TGTGCCAGCAGTCCCAGGACTAGTGAGCAGTTCTTC. The encoded protein is CASSPRTSEQFF.

This clonotype was recorded a few times. The chain links TRBV18 to TRBJ1-1; D ambiguous. The V and J ends lost 2 bases and 1 base respectively, with 11 bases between them. Germline-derived CDR1 and CDR2 are KGHSH and LQKENI. The CDR3 runs to 15 residues. CDR3 protein: CASSPGRTENTEAFF. CDR3 nucleotides: TGTGCCAGCTCACCAGGGAGGACGGAGAACACTGAAGCTTTCTTT.

This clonotype was observed at least ten times. The chain combines TRBV5-1 with TRBJ2-6, with no clear D. The CDR3 is 17 amino acids. V lost 4 bases and J lost 0, with 14 bases in between. Germline V CDR1 and CDR2: SGHRS, YFSETQ. The CDR3 loop is CASSTGNMISGANVLTF. In nucleotides, the CDR3 is TGCGCCAGCAGCACGGGTAACATGATCTCTGGGGCCAACGTCCTGACTTTC.

This clonotype showed up many times. This chain links TRBV27 with TRBJ2-4; TRBD1 is a possible D gene (6 bases). Looked up from germline, CDR1 is MNHEY and CDR2 is SMNVEV (reference sequence). The CDR3 covers 14 residues. V was trimmed by 3 bases and J by 8 bases, leaving 14 bases between them. DNA of the CDR3: TGTGCCAGCAGTTTTGGCAGGGGTATAGACATTCAGTACTTC. Translating gives CASSFGRGIDIQYF.

This chain joins TRBV18 and TRBJ2-5, with 10 bases matching TRBD1. The J call could be wrong; TRBJ2-7 is a better fit for the DNA end. Germline V CDR1 and CDR2: KGHSH, LQKENI. CDR3 size: 15 residues. The chain's CDR3 is CASSPGTGEGYEQYF. In DNA form, the CDR3 reads TGTGCCAGCTCACCTGGGACAGGGGAAGGCTACGAGCAGTACTTC.

This clonotype showed up just a few times. This chain links TRBV2 with TRBJ1-2, with D unclear. The CDR3 covers 13 residues. CDR1 SNHLY and CDR2 FYNNEI come from the germline V gene. Trimming left V 6 bases short and J 8 bases short, with 16 bases between. CDR3 sequence (DNA): TGTGCCAGCAGGGAGGCCCCTCAGCGCGGCTACACCTTC. It encodes CASREAPQRGYTF. The variable domain in full, with the rest retrieved from reference TRBV2 and TRBJ1-2, is EPEVTQTPSHQVTQMGQEVILRCVPISNHLYFYWYRQILGQKVEFLVSFYNNEISEKSEIFDDQFSVERPDGSNFTLKIRSTKLEDSAMYFCASREAPQRGYTFGSGTRLTVV.

This chain uses TRBV5-1 with TRBJ2-3, with unresolved D. The germline V and J ends were trimmed by 2 bases and 0 bases, with 16 bases remaining between them. The CDR3 totals 17 residues. Germline assignment: CDR1 SGHRS and CDR2 YFSETQ. The CDR3 region has the DNA TGCGCCAGCAGCTTATCGGTTGTGACGGATAGCACAGATACGCAGTATTTT. Translated: CASSLSVVTDSTDTQYF.

This clonotype was seen only a few times. The rearrangement uses TRBV24-1 and TRBJ2-3; no firm D call. This CDR3 contains 15 residues. Looked up from germline, CDR1 is KGHDR and CDR2 is SFDVKD. Trimming took off 2 bases at V and 2 bases at J, with 10 bases between the two ends. Written as DNA, the CDR3 is TGTGCCACCAGTGATTCAGGCCAGATCACAGATACGCAGTATTTT. As protein: CATSDSGQITDTQYF.

This clonotype has more than one count but fewer than ten. The chain employs TRBV27 and TRBJ1-1, with 8 bases that match TRBD1. Looked up from germline, CDR1 is MNHEY and CDR2 is SMNVEV (reference sequence). The CDR3 extends over 15 amino acids. J gave up 1 base and V 6 bases, and 7 bases lay outside the gene matches. The CDR3: CASSKRQGKNTEAFF. CDR3 sequence (DNA): TGTGCCAGCAGCAAGCGACAGGGGAAGAACACTGAAGCTTTCTTT.

This sequence joins TRBV12-3 or TRBV12-4 and TRBJ1-3; D might be TRBD1 (5 bases). The V gene lost 3 bases and the J gene lost 0 bases, with 6 bases spanning the gap. The CDR3 contains 14 residues. Written as DNA, the CDR3 is TGTGCCAGCAGTTTTGACAGCTCTGGAAACACCATATATTTT. Its protein is CASSFDSSGNTIYF.

Many counts were recorded for this clonotype. CDR3 sequence (DNA): TGTGCCAGCAGTTACACAGATACGCAGTATTTT. Protein sequence: CASSYTDTQYF. The chain is built from TRBV2 and TRBJ2-3; D not certain. The CDR3 totals 11 residues. The V gene lost 5 bases and the J gene lost 2 bases, with 2 bases spanning the gap. The germline V gene has CDR1 SNHLY and CDR2 FYNNEI.

The V and J genes are TRBV25-1 and TRBJ2-7, with TRBD1 identical over 7 bases. This CDR3 has 14 residues. V dropped 6 bases and J dropped 4; count of bases not matched to a gene: 9. Germline loops: CDR1 MGHDK, CDR2 SYGVNS. The CDR3 DNA follows: TGTGCCAGCAGGGGACAGCCCGGATCGTACGAGCAGTACTTC. This translates into CASRGQPGSYEQYF.

The chain joins TRBV7-2 to TRBJ2-3; 11 bases map to TRBD2. Germline trimming cut 4 bases from V and 2 bases from J; bases unmatched to any gene: 5. Germline V gene data show CDR1 as SGHTA and CDR2 as FQGNSA. This CDR3 is built from 16 residues. CDR3 protein: CASSSRLAGNTDTQYF. The CDR3 coding sequence is TGTGCCAGCAGCTCAAGACTAGCGGGGAACACAGATACGCAGTATTTT.

The chain is built from TRBV18 and TRBJ2-7, with 11 bases matching TRBD2. V shed 8 bases, J shed 0 bases, and the junction held 3 bases outside the gene matches. This CDR3 has 14 residues. Germline V gene data show CDR1 as KGHSH and CDR2 as LQKENI. The CDR3 DNA follows: TGTGCCAGCGCGGGACTAGCGGCCTCCTACGAGCAGTACTTC. Translation: CASAGLAASYEQYF.

The rearrangement uses TRBV11-1 and TRBJ2-7; TRBD1 is a possible D gene (6 bases). CDR1 is SGHAT, CDR2 FQDESV, per germline (reference sequence). The V end lost 5 bases, the J end lost 0 bases, and 14 bases lay between the germline ends. CDR3 length: 15 residues. The CDR3 here is CASSKTGTSSYEQYF. Written as DNA, the CDR3 is TGTGCCAGCAGCAAGACAGGAACAAGCTCCTACGAGCAGTACTTC.

V usage is TRBV20-1 and J usage is TRBJ2-1, with 8 bases matching TRBD1. The CDR3 extends over 13 amino acids. Germline lookup yields CDR1 DFQATT and CDR2 SNEGSKA (reference sequence). The ends lost 3 bases at V and 7 bases at J; junction bases unmatched: 5. The CDR3 sequence is CSASAGGKNEQFF. CDR3 nucleotide sequence: TGCAGTGCTAGTGCAGGGGGCAAGAATGAGCAGTTCTTC.

This clonotype has more than one count but fewer than ten. V and J are TRBV6-1 and TRBJ2-4, with 11 positions matching TRBD1. Looked up from germline, CDR1 is MNHNS and CDR2 is SASEGT. The CDR3 has 16 residues. Unmatched junction bases numbered 8, after V lost 3 bases and J lost 7 bases. CDR3 nucleotides: TGTGCCAGCAGTGACTGGACAGGGGGCGGGGGGAACATTCAGTACTTC. Amino acid sequence: CASSDWTGGGGNIQYF.

The chain employs TRBV20-1 and TRBJ2-5; 8 nucleotides line up with TRBD2. The tail of the sequence fits TRBJ2-1 better, so the J call may be wrong. Germline CDR1 reads DFQATT; CDR2 reads SNEGSKA (reference sequence). The CDR3 sequence is 16 residues long. In nucleotides, the CDR3 is TGCAGTGCTAGAGAAAACGGGAGGGCCGTAAACAATGAGCAGTTCTTC. Its translation is CSARENGRAVNNEQFF.

A remark on this clonotype: A much larger clone lies a single base off, so this may be a read error. V usage is TRBV5-1 and J usage is TRBJ2-5; D may correspond to TRBD1 or TRBD2 (5 bases each). The closer fit of TRBJ2-1 to the DNA end suggests the J call may be wrong. The germline CDR1 and CDR2 sequences are SGHRS and YFSETQ. The CDR3 runs to 12 residues. The CDR3 region is CTSSLGTGAQFF. The DNA of the CDR3 is TGCACCAGCAGTCTGGGGACCGGGGCGCAGTTCTTC.

This clonotype was seen a few times. CDR3 DNA: TGTGCCAGCAGCTTAGTTCGGGAGGGGACTGAGCAGTTCTTC. This codes for CASSLVREGTEQFF. V gene TRBV7-2 combines with J gene TRBJ2-5; TRBD2 agrees at 8 bases. The J call may be mistaken, given a closer DNA end match to TRBJ2-1. The CDR3 runs to 14 residues. In germline, CDR1 is SGHTA, CDR2 FQGNSA.

This clonotype came up a few times. The chain employs TRBV18 and TRBJ1-2; D is ambiguous. V was cut by 0 bases and J by 1 base, with 9 bases left in between. The germline gives CDR1 KGHSH, CDR2 LQKENI. The CDR3 is 15 residues long. The DNA for the CDR3 is TGTGCCAGCTCACCACCGTCGGGCAATAACTATGGCTACACCTTC. Translating gives CASSPPSGNNYGYTF.

This clonotype was detected a few times. This chain joins TRBV5-4 and TRBJ2-1, with D perhaps TRBD1 or TRBD2 (5 bases each). Germline lookup yields CDR1 SGHNT and CDR2 YYREEE (reference sequence). The CDR3 length is 14 residues. V was pared by 6 bases and J by 0 bases, with 10 bases between. This CDR3 reads CASTKGSSYNEQFF. In DNA, the CDR3 is TGTGCCAGCACTAAGGGGAGCTCCTACAATGAGCAGTTCTTC.

This clonotype was seen a few times. This chain joins TRBV4-1 and TRBJ2-1; D might be TRBD1 (5 bases). CDR3 length: 15 amino acids. V was clipped by 1 base and J by 8 bases, with 15 bases between them. CDR1 and CDR2 from the germline V gene are MGHRA and YSYEKL. CDR3 sequence (DNA): TGCGCCAGCAGCCAAGCTAGGGGCGAATTAGATGAGCAGTTCTTC. Protein sequence: CASSQARGELDEQFF.

There are a few counts of this clonotype. This rearrangement joins TRBV20-1 to TRBJ2-3, with D perhaps TRBD1 (5 bases). The germline gives CDR1 DFQATT, CDR2 SNEGSKA (reference sequence). V lost 6 bases and J lost 3, with 13 bases in between. This CDR3 has 13 residues. The CDR3 spells CSALGGHTDTQYF. The CDR3 DNA reads as TGCAGTGCCCTTGGCGGACATACAGATACGCAGTATTTT.

The CDR3 DNA follows: TGCGCCAGCAGCCAAGACAGGGGGGGGAATGAAAAACTGTTTTTT. Translated, it gives CASSQDRGGNEKLFF. This chain links TRBV4-3 with TRBJ1-4; 7 bases fit TRBD1. With V trimmed by 0 bases and J by 5 bases, 3 bases remained unmatched. CDR3 size: 15 residues. CDR1 and CDR2 from the germline V gene are LGHNA and YSLEER.

The chain uses TRBV28 and TRBJ1-5; perhaps TRBD1 as D (6 bases). CDR3 length equals 16 residues. Germline V gene data show CDR1 as MDHEN and CDR2 as SYDVKM. Trimming cost V 3 bases and J 1 base, with 13 bases left between them. CDR3 sequence (DNA): TGTGCCAGCAGTTTCCGGGGGCGGTCGAGCAATCAGCCCCAGCATTTT. It encodes CASSFRGRSSNQPQHF. The full variable domain, completed using reference TRBV28 and TRBJ1-5, is DVKVTQSSRYLVKRTGEKVFLECVQDMDHENMFWYRQDPGLGLRLIYFSYDVKMKEKGDIPEGYSVSREKKERFSLILESASTNQTSMYLCASSFRGRSSNQPQHFGDGTRLSIL.

In its sample, this clonotype was seen a few times. The CDR3 bases are TGTGCCAGCAGTCCAGGACAGGGGTTGAGGCAGTACTTC. Protein product: CASSPGQGLRQYF. The chain has TRBV12-3 or TRBV12-4 and TRBJ2-7, with TRBD1 matching over 9 bases. The CDR3 sequence is 13 residues long. The junction had 8 bases not matched to a gene; V was cut back by 5 bases and J by 9 bases.

The chain carries TRBV9 and TRBJ1-4; a weak D match, TRBD1 (5 bases). From germline, CDR1 is SGDLS and CDR2 YYNGEE. V lost 4 bases and J lost 4, with 14 bases in between. This CDR3 contains 15 residues. CDR3 protein: CASSKAGGNNEKLFF. CDR3 bases: TGTGCCAGCAGCAAAGCCGGGGGAAATAATGAAAAACTGTTTTTT.